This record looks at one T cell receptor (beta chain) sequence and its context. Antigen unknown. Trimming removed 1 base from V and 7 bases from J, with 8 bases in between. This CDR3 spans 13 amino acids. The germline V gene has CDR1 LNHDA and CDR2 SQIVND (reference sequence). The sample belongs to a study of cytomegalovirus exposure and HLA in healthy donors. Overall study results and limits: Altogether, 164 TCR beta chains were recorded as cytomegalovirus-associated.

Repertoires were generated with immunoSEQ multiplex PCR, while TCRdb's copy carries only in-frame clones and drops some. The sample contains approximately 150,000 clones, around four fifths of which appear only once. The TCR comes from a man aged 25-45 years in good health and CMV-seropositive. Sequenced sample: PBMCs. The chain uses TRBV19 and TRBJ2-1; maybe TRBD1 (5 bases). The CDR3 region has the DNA TGTGCCAGTAGTATAGTACAGGAAAATGAGCAGTTCTTC. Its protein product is CASSIVQENEQFF.